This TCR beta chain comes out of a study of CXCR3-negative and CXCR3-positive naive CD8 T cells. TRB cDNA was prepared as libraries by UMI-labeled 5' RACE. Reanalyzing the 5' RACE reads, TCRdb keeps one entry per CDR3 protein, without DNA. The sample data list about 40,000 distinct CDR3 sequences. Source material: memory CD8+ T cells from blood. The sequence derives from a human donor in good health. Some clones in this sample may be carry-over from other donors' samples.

This CDR3 is CASSQDPGTGPRSFRF. The gene calls are TRBV4-3 and TRBJ1-1; TCRdb's D call of TRBD1 is untestable without DNA. Germline values: CDR1 LGHNA, CDR2 YSLEER. The CDR3 is 16 amino acids.